This TCR beta chain originates from a study of blood T cell repertoires in COVID-19 (dated by TCRdb to 2020 to 2021). For the study in its entirety: The collaborator samples originated in the United States, Italy and Spain and spanned the acute and convalescent phases of COVID-19. The material from the prospective study consisted of cDNA or gDNA derived from T cells, B-cell-depleted T cells, or PBMCs. Deeply sampled blood TCRbeta repertoires from subjects exposed to, actively infected with, or recovered from COVID-19 were included in the dataset. The repertoires were released in a freely available public database meant as a resource for research on the immune response to SARS-CoV-2. The samples were drawn from the first 160 participants of the ongoing ImmuneRACE study and from roughly 1,300 subjects provided by 6 global collaborators. Nearly every sample came with metadata listing a de-identified subject ID, COVID-19 status, age in years and sex. HLA class I and class II types, where available, came from metadata supplied by the sample provider rather than from assay-based typing.

One collaborating source in Seattle enrolled patients during active infection and followed them longitudinally through the course of disease. Whole blood was collected in K2EDTA tubes by collaborating institutions according to the institutions' own protocols. Collaborator samples were shipped for TCRbeta analysis as frozen whole blood, isolated PBMCs, or DNA extracted from either sample type. Measured from the cysteine to the phenylalanine, the CDR3 is 15 residues long. Just the 45-base CDR3 DNA is kept, in frame starting at base 1. The germline V gene encodes CDR1 SGHTS and CDR2 YDEGEE. V is cut back by 7 bases and J by 2 bases, with 11 bases in the junction unmatched. TCRbeta CDR3 regions were amplified from genomic DNA by means of the immunoSEQ Assay, a bias-controlled multiplex PCR. On the study's bioinformatics: Within the assay, amplification of reference gene primers was used to estimate how many nucleated cells each sample contained. To quantify the absolute abundance of each unique TCRbeta CDR3 rearrangement, sequence reads were collapsed and filtered. Productive Simpson clonality was computed per sample as the square root of Simpson's diversity index over productive rearrangements. Sourced from immuneACCESS, this table was stored by TCRdb with only in-frame sequences that have V and J called. A share of the clones is absent; for the studies checked, an unresolved V gene accounts for under half, and the remainder has no known explanation. V and J calls and clone size follow that table, whereas D and trimming were derived from the DNA. The sample contains a few hundred thousand clones, around 90% of them found a single time. The biggest ten clones account for approximately 2.3% of the sample.

Notes on this clone: The antigen it recognizes is unknown. One base away there is no much larger clone; base qualities are not given.

The paper as a whole reports these results and caveats: Clinical and demographic metadata were provided uncurated, with the amount varying by source and participant.

The rearrangement combines TRBV5-8 with TRBJ1-1, with 7 central nucleotides matching TRBD1. The sequenced material came from peripheral blood. The TCR comes from a woman aged 55-70 years with COVID-19, enrolled during active disease. The CDR3: CASGPNDRDNTEAFF. The nucleotide sequence is TGTGCCAGCGGCCCGAATGACAGGGATAACACTGAAGCTTTCTTT.